This T cell receptor (beta chain) derives from a study of cytomegalovirus exposure and HLA in healthy donors. Study-level results: Roughly uniform depth of sequencing across donors was assumed in presence/absence analyses. Some V segments (TRBV6-2 and TRBV6-3 among them) were excluded as indistinguishable.

About this clone: Its antigen is still unknown.

Donors in the study were healthy people who gave bone marrow. Deletions cut 1 base from V and 6 bases from J, with 11 bases between. The CDR3 is 14 amino acids. Per germline, CDR1 SGHAT and CDR2 FQNNGV. The PCR made use of 60 Vbeta and 13 Jbeta primers. The protocol was immunoSEQ multiplex PCR, while the TCRdb copy is restricted to in-frame clones and leaves out a portion. The sample contains under 200,000 clones, roughly 76% of which appear only once. V usage is TRBV11-2 and J usage is TRBJ2-3, with a weak D call TRBD1 (5 bases). The TCR comes from a woman between 45 and 60 years old in good health and CMV-seronegative. The sample was PBMCs. The CDR3 DNA sequence: TGTGCCAGCAGCTTAGGGGGCCCGGCTGATACGCAGTATTTT. It specifies CASSLGGPADTQYF.